The source of this TCR beta chain is a study of cytomegalovirus exposure and HLA in healthy donors. At the level of the study: Genotyping showed around 80% of 398 donors falling in the Caucasian-associated ancestry cluster. Study-level findings and limits: The listing of 150 or so TCR beta chains classed them as cytomegalovirus-associated. Reported performance of the classifier showed diagnosis of cytomegalovirus status with high specificity and sensitivity.

Trimming pared 7 bases from V and 6 bases from J, leaving 19 bases between. The CDR3 runs to 16 residues. Looked up from germline, CDR1 is SNHLY and CDR2 is FYNNEI. About this clone itself: The antigen is not known.

13 Jbeta primers and 60 Vbeta primers were used for the PCR. Using immunoSEQ multiplex PCR, the repertoire was profiled, and TCRdb retains in-frame clones only, with some absent. The sample shows some 140,000 clones, approximately 80% of them seen only once. This chain joins TRBV2 and TRBJ1-6, with D possibly being TRBD1 (5 bases). Sequencing input: PBMCs. This TCR came from a man under 40 in good health and CMV-seropositive. CDR3 loop: CASTIQAAGGNSPLHF. The CDR3 DNA sequence: TGTGCCAGCACTATACAGGCGGCCGGTGGTAATTCACCCCTCCACTTT.